The clone carrying this T cell receptor beta chain occurred once. Assay used: immunoSEQ multiplex PCR; TCRdb lists only in-frame clones, some missing. The table shows tens of thousands of clones, with roughly nine tenths occurring only once. This sample was taken from a study of T cell changes during pregnancy in multiple sclerosis. Sequenced here: CD4+ T cells from peripheral blood mononuclear cells, sampled in the first trimester of pregnancy. The sequence was collected from a female donor with multiple sclerosis, enrolled in a pregnancy study.

In DNA, the CDR3 is TGTGCCAGCAGTGACCCGGGACAGGGGCGGACTGAAGCTTTCTTT. Its translation: CASSDPGQGRTEAFF. The chain recombines TRBV25-1 with TRBJ1-1; 10 nucleotides line up with TRBD1. CDR1 is MGHDK, CDR2 SYGVNS, per germline. The CDR3 has 15 residues. The V and J ends lost 3 bases and 5 bases, in that order; junction bases with no gene match: 6. Based on the CDR3 plus reference TRBV25-1 and TRBJ1-1, the full variable domain is EADIYQTPRYLVIGTGKKITLECSQTMGHDKMYWYQQDPGMELHLIHYSYGVNSTEKGDLSSESTVSRIRTEHFPLTLESARPSHTSQYLCASSDPGQGRTEAFFGQGTRLTVV.